This T cell receptor beta chain came from a study of blood T cell repertoires in COVID-19 (TCRdb year 2020). About the full investigation: The collaborator samples originated in the United States, Italy and Spain and spanned the acute and convalescent phases of COVID-19. The prospective study material was composed of cDNA or gDNA derived from T cells, B-cell-depleted T cells, or PBMCs. Deeply sampled blood TCRbeta repertoires from subjects exposed to, actively infected with, or recovered from COVID-19 were included in the dataset. The repertoires were released in a freely available public database meant as a resource for research on the immune response to SARS-CoV-2. The samples were drawn from the first 160 participants of the ongoing ImmuneRACE study and from 950 to 1,500 subjects provided by 6 global collaborators. The sample metadata nearly always contained a de-identified subject ID, COVID-19 status, age in years and sex. Where available, HLA class I and class II types were obtained from metadata supplied by the sample provider rather than from assay-based typing.

Trimming removed 6 bases from V and 5 bases from J; the gene matches leave 8 bases unexplained. The CDR3 has 15 amino acids, counting the end cysteine and phenylalanine. Only the CDR3 DNA stays, 45 bases, in frame from base 1. The germline V gene encodes CDR1 ENHRY and CDR2 SYGVKD. Overall study results and their limits: The amount of clinical and demographic metadata varied by source and participant and was provided uncurated.

TCRbeta CDR3 regions were amplified from genomic DNA by means of the immunoSEQ Assay, a bias-controlled multiplex PCR. The study's processing was this. Nucleated cell counts per sample were estimated from amplification of reference gene primers within the assay. To quantify the absolute abundance of each unique TCRbeta CDR3 rearrangement, sequence reads were collapsed and filtered. For each sample, productive Simpson clonality was calculated by taking the square root of Simpson's diversity index across productive rearrangements. TCRdb carries this immuneACCESS record with in-frame sequences only. Its versions omit some clonotypes, under half of them owing to an unresolved V gene in the studies checked, with the rest unexplained. V and J calls plus clone size are reproduced from that table; the DNA served to infer D and trimming. The sample has around 340,000 clones on record, about 92% of them singletons. The ten most abundant clones make up over 3.5% of the sample.

One collaborating source in Seattle enrolled patients during active infection and followed them longitudinally through the course of disease. Collaborating institutions collected whole blood in K2EDTA tubes following their own protocols. For TCRbeta analysis, collaborators shipped samples in one of three forms: frozen whole blood, isolated PBMCs, or DNA extracted from either of those sample types. Notes on this clone: This receptor's antigen is unknown. No base-level quality is on record; no much larger clone is a single base apart.

Input material: peripheral blood. The chain couples TRBV10-3 to TRBJ2-5; 11 bases in the middle match TRBD2. The sequence was collected from a woman in her sixties with COVID-19, enrolled during active disease. The CDR3 has the sequence CAIRSGLADLETQYF. The DNA sequence reads TGTGCCATCAGATCGGGACTAGCGGACCTCGAGACCCAGTACTTC.